These T cell receptor beta chains were read from a single sample in a study of blood T cell repertoires in COVID-19. The repertoire was sequenced with immunoSEQ multiplex PCR; TCRdb's copy has only in-frame clones and lacks some. The sample lists 61,000 or so clones; approximately 86% were seen once. The sequenced sample was peripheral blood. The receptor source for this set is an elderly woman with active COVID-19. The CDR3 runs from the conserved cysteine through the conserved F or W. A D gene is named only where the DNA matches it firmly. The size entry is marked missing in some rows and otherwise reads once, few, many or a size class.

>NA|NA|TRBJ1-1|TRBV10-3
CAIRGQGYNTEAFF
TGTGCCATCAGGGGGCAGGGGTACAACACTGAAGCTTTCTTT
>NA|NA|TRBJ2-1|TRBV5-1
CASSSGSLYNEQFF
TGCGCCAGCAGCTCAGGATCGTTATACAATGAGCAGTTCTTC
>NA|NA|TRBJ1-4|TRBV19
CASRKDLRGEKLFF
TGTGCCAGTAGAAAAGACCTTCGAGGAGAAAAACTGTTTTTT
>NA|TRBD1|TRBJ2-1|TRBV7-3
CASSPGQGPYNEQFF
TGTGCCAGCAGCCCGGGACAGGGACCCTACAATGAGCAGTTCTTC
>NA|NA|TRBJ2-1|TRBV4-1
CASSPFYRNEQFF
TGCGCCAGCAGCCCGTTTTATAGAAATGAGCAGTTCTTC
>few|NA|TRBJ2-7|TRBV6-5
CASSRGYEQYF
TGTGCCAGCAGTAGGGGTTACGAGCAGTACTTC
>NA|TRBD2|TRBJ2-3|TRBV11-3
CASSRGEGADTQYF
TGTGCCAGCAGCCGCGGGGAGGGAGCAGATACGCAGTATTTT
>NA|NA|TRBJ2-1|TRBV5-4
CASSTVGSSYNEQFF
TGTGCCAGCAGCACTGTAGGGAGCTCCTACAATGAGCAGTTCTTC
>NA|NA|TRBJ2-7|TRBV9
CASSLGNLYEQYF
TGTGCCAGCAGCCTCGGGAATTTGTACGAGCAGTACTTC
>NA|NA|TRBJ2-1|TRBV4-1
CASSQHGGGNEQFF
TGCGCCAGCAGCCAACACGGTGGAGGGAATGAGCAGTTCTTC
>NA|NA|TRBJ2-7|TRBV11-2
CASSQQVGEQYF
TGTGCCAGCAGTCAACAGGTGGGCGAGCAGTACTTC
>NA|TRBD1|TRBJ1-4|TRBV11-1
CASSAPGQGNEKLFF
TGTGCCAGCAGCGCGCCGGGACAGGGGAATGAAAAACTGTTTTTT
>NA|NA|TRBJ1-4|TRBV28
CASSLREKLFF
TGTGCCAGCAGTCTCAGGGAAAAACTGTTTTTT
>NA|TRBD2|TRBJ2-1|TRBV7-8
CASSPFPRLAGDEQFF
TGTGCCAGCAGCCCTTTCCCGAGGCTAGCGGGGGATGAGCAGTTCTTC
>NA|TRBD1|TRBJ2-7|TRBV29-1
CSVEAPGGIYEQYF
TGCAGCGTTGAAGCGCCAGGGGGAATCTACGAGCAGTACTTC
>NA|TRBD2|TRBJ2-5|TRBV24-1
CATSDRGLAQETQYF
TGTGCCACCAGTGATCGAGGACTAGCTCAAGAGACCCAGTACTTC
>NA|TRBD1|TRBJ2-7|TRBV4-3
CASSQEERGPYEQYF
TGCGCCAGCAGCCAAGAAGAAAGGGGGCCCTACGAGCAGTACTTC
>NA|NA|TRBJ2-3|TRBV2
CASTREIVRTDTQYF
TGTGCCAGCACGAGAGAAATAGTGAGAACAGATACGCAGTATTTT
>NA|TRBD2|TRBJ2-7|TRBV18
CASSPAGGYEQYF
TGTGCCAGCTCACCGGCGGGAGGGTACGAGCAGTACTTC
>NA|TRBD2|TRBJ2-5|TRBV4-2
CASSQELAGQETQYF
TGTGCCAGCAGCCAGGAACTAGCGGGGCAAGAGACCCAGTACTTC
>NA|TRBD1|TRBJ2-7|TRBV4-1
CASSQDRTGLTEQYF
TGCGCCAGCAGCCAAGATCGGACAGGACTGACAGAGCAGTACTTC
>once|NA|TRBJ1-2|TRBV4-3
CASSQVLRSYSYGYTF
TGCGCCAGCAGCCAAGTCCTCCGTTCCTACAGCTATGGCTACACCTTC
>NA|NA|TRBJ2-5|TRBV7-2
CASSLDPSVETQYF
TGTGCCAGCAGCTTAGATCCTAGCGTGGAGACCCAGTACTTC
>NA|TRBD2|TRBJ2-1|TRBV2
CASSAYGRLAGYNEQFF
TGTGCCAGCAGTGCCTACGGGCGGCTAGCGGGGTACAATGAGCAGTTCTTC
>NA|NA|TRBJ2-3|TRBV5-1
CASSYGTSGTQYF
TGCGCCAGCAGCTACGGGACTTCGGGTACGCAGTATTTT
>NA|TRBD2|TRBJ2-7|TRBV5-4
CASSLWAGDYEQYF
TGTGCCAGCAGCTTGTGGGCGGGGGACTACGAGCAGTACTTC
>NA|NA|TRBJ2-7|TRBV11-3
CASSFMGGYEQYF
TGTGCCAGCAGCTTCATGGGAGGCTACGAGCAGTACTTC
>few|NA|TRBJ2-7|TRBV5-6
CASIPRSGREDYEQYF
TGTGCCAGCATCCCCCGGTCGGGCAGGGAGGACTACGAGCAGTACTTC
>few|NA|TRBJ2-5|TRBV7-2
CASSPDTETQYF
TGTGCCAGCAGCCCGGACACCGAGACCCAGTACTTC
>NA|NA|TRBJ1-1|TRBV11-3
CASSHSMNTEAFF
TGTGCCAGCAGCCACTCAATGAACACTGAAGCTTTCTTT
>NA|NA|TRBJ2-5|TRBV11-2
CASSQTRVETQYF
TGTGCCAGCAGTCAGACTAGGGTAGAGACCCAGTACTTC
>NA|NA|TRBJ2-1|TRBV21-1
CASTSGGDNEQFF
TGTGCCAGCACCAGCGGGGGGGACAATGAGCAGTTCTTC
>NA|NA|TRBJ2-1|TRBV9
CASSEAGVYNEQFF
TGTGCCAGCAGCGAGGCCGGGGTTTACAATGAGCAGTTCTTC
>NA|TRBD1|TRBJ1-2|TRBV4-1
CASSQSRDRGKGYTF
TGCGCCAGCAGCCAATCCCGGGACAGGGGTAAGGGCTACACCTTC
>NA|NA|TRBJ2-7|TRBV4-1
CASSQATGSYEQYF
TGCGCCAGCAGCCAAGCTACAGGCTCCTACGAGCAGTACTTC
>NA|NA|TRBJ2-7|TRBV7-8
CASSRQRSYEQYF
TGTGCCAGCAGCCGCCAACGCAGCTACGAGCAGTACTTC
>many|NA|TRBJ1-2|TRBV4-2
CASSQDLRQVPFYGYTF
TGTGCCAGCAGCCAAGATCTACGGCAGGTACCTTTCTATGGCTACACCTTC
>NA|TRBD1|TRBJ1-2|TRBV4-2
CASSHGTGDDYGYTF
TGTGCCAGCAGCCATGGGACAGGGGATGACTATGGCTACACCTTC
>NA|TRBD2|TRBJ2-5|TRBV25-1
CASEGPGLADLQETQYF
TGTGCCAGCGAGGGTCCCGGACTAGCGGACCTCCAAGAGACCCAGTACTTC